These T cell receptor beta chains were read from a single sample in a study of cytomegalovirus exposure and HLA in healthy donors. Sequencing was performed with immunoSEQ multiplex PCR; in TCRdb, only in-frame clones are kept and a portion is missing. The table has some 150,000 clones, about three quarters seen once; the top ten hold 0.7% to 0.85%. The sequenced sample consisted of PBMCs. These receptors were collected from a female donor in good health and CMV-seronegative. Both conserved end residues are part of each CDR3. A D gene is named only where the DNA matches it firmly. For some rows the clone size is stated as once, few or many, or as a class when expanded; others skip it.

TRBV30	few	NA	TRBJ2-3	CAWSLGTPITDTQYF	TGTGCCTGGAGTTTAGGGACACCGATCACAGATACGCAGTATTTT
TRBV28	NA	NA	TRBJ1-2	CASSLGGLRTGGYTF	TGTGCCAGCAGTTTAGGTGGGCTCCGTACCGGTGGCTACACCTTC
TRBV19	NA	TRBD2	TRBJ2-1	CASSLAGESSYNEQFF	TGTGCCAGTAGCCTAGCGGGGGAAAGCTCCTACAATGAGCAGTTCTTC
TRBV11-3	NA	NA	TRBJ2-1	CASSLARGGEQFF	TGTGCCAGCAGCTTAGCGCGGGGAGGTGAGCAGTTCTTC
TRBV23-1	NA	TRBD1	TRBJ1-5	CASIPEGACNQPQHF	TGCGCCAGCATTCCGGAGGGGGCCTGTAATCAGCCCCAGCATTTT
TRBV11-2	NA	TRBD1	TRBJ2-4	CASSAPGTGGNIQYF	TGTGCCAGCAGCGCACCCGGGACAGGAGGAAACATTCAGTACTTC
TRBV6-4	once	NA	TRBJ1-2	CASSDHGRASYGYTF	TGTGCCAGCAGTGACCACGGCAGGGCTTCCTATGGCTACACCTTC
TRBV6-5	NA	NA	TRBJ1-1	CASSHDRIEAFF	TGTGCCAGCAGTCACGACAGGATTGAAGCTTTCTTT
TRBV30	NA	NA	TRBJ2-3	CAWSRGFTDTQYF	TGTGCCTGGAGTCGGGGATTCACAGATACGCAGTATTTT
TRBV5-4	NA	NA	TRBJ2-7	CASSSQTGHGKEQYF	TGTGCCAGCAGCTCACAGACGGGACACGGGAAGGAGCAGTACTTC
TRBV9	NA	TRBD2	TRBJ2-3	CASSASGGATDTQYF	TGTGCCAGCAGCGCTAGCGGGGGGGCCACAGATACGCAGTATTTT
TRBV5-6	NA	NA	TRBJ1-3	CASSAFGFGNTIYF	TGTGCCAGCAGCGCCTTCGGGTTTGGAAACACCATATATTTT
TRBV30	NA	NA	TRBJ1-1	CAWSGQAPRNEAFF	TGTGCCTGGAGTGGACAGGCCCCGAGGAATGAAGCTTTCTTT
TRBV4-2	NA	NA	TRBJ2-5	CASSQDRLREETQYF	TGTGCCAGCAGCCAAGATCGGCTCCGGGAGGAGACCCAGTACTTC
TRBV11-2	NA	TRBD2	TRBJ2-2	CASSLDLGGTTGELFF	TGTGCCAGCAGCTTAGATCTCGGGGGGACCACCGGGGAGCTGTTTTTT
TRBV7-3	NA	NA	TRBJ2-2	CASSASGDGELFF	TGTGCCAGCAGCGCGTCCGGGGACGGGGAGCTGTTTTTT
TRBV10-3	NA	NA	TRBJ1-2	CAISDIANYGYTF	TGTGCCATCAGTGACATTGCTAACTATGGCTACACCTTC
TRBV12-5	NA	NA	TRBJ1-4	CASTSNEKLFF	TGTGCTAGTACAAGTAATGAAAAACTGTTTTTT
TRBV5-4	once	NA	TRBJ2-5	CASSPNRNQETQYF	TGTGCCAGCAGCCCTAACAGGAACCAAGAGACCCAGTACTTC
TRBV13	NA	NA	TRBJ2-5	CASSPDQETQYF	TGTGCCAGCAGCCCCGACCAAGAGACCCAGTACTTC
TRBV7-3	NA	NA	TRBJ2-7	CASSATGGAGDEQYF	TGTGCCAGCAGCGCTACCGGGGGCGCGGGGGACGAGCAGTACTTC
TRBV18	NA	NA	TRBJ2-1	CASSPYRPNEQFF	TGTGCCAGCTCACCGTACAGACCCAATGAGCAGTTCTTC
TRBV19	NA	TRBD2	TRBJ2-1	CASHGVAGSNEQFF	TGTGCCAGTCACGGGGTAGCGGGAAGTAATGAGCAGTTCTTC
TRBV5-6	NA	TRBD1	TRBJ2-7	CASSLAGTGGDEQYF	TGTGCCAGCAGCTTAGCCGGGACAGGGGGGGACGAGCAGTACTTC
TRBV7-3	NA	TRBD1	TRBJ1-5	CASSLNDGHQQGGRQPQHF	TGTGCCAGCAGCTTAAATGACGGTCATCAACAGGGGGGACGTCAGCCCCAGCATTTT
TRBV6-5	NA	TRBD1	TRBJ2-7	CASSYTGEFGEQYF	TGTGCCAGCAGTTACACAGGGGAATTTGGCGAGCAGTACTTC
TRBV7-2	NA	TRBD1	TRBJ2-7	CASSRDRVTYEQYF	TGTGCCAGCAGCCGGGACAGGGTTACCTACGAGCAGTACTTC
TRBV10-3	NA	TRBD2	TRBJ2-3	CAINGRGGQGSSTDTQYF	TGTGCCATCAACGGACGGGGGGGCCAGGGCTCTAGCACAGATACGCAGTATTTT
TRBV9	NA	NA	TRBJ2-3	CASSVTDSTTDTQYF	TGTGCCAGCAGCGTAACTGACTCCACCACAGATACGCAGTATTTT
TRBV18	once	NA	TRBJ2-3	CASSPSGFDTDTQYF	TGTGCCAGCTCACCAAGTGGCTTTGACACAGATACGCAGTATTTT
TRBV25-1	NA	NA	TRBJ1-1	CASRSKGGTEAFF	TGTGCCAGCAGATCCAAGGGGGGGACTGAAGCTTTCTTT
TRBV18	NA	NA	TRBJ2-5	CASSSLGASEETQYF	TGTGCCAGCTCATCTCTGGGGGCCTCCGAAGAGACCCAGTACTTC
TRBV11-2	NA	NA	TRBJ1-1	CASSLDGIGGDTEAFF	TGTGCCAGCAGCTTAGATGGGATAGGAGGGGACACTGAAGCTTTCTTT
TRBV5-1	once	NA	TRBJ2-3	CASSSADRRDTDTQYF	TGCGCCAGCAGCTCCGCCGACAGGAGAGACACAGATACGCAGTATTTT
TRBV6-5	NA	TRBD1	TRBJ1-1	CASTATGEGTEAFF	TGTGCCAGCACCGCCACAGGGGAAGGCACTGAAGCTTTCTTT
TRBV27	NA	TRBD2	TRBJ2-1	CASSGGGPEEQFF	TGTGCCAGCAGCGGGGGGGGTCCGGAGGAGCAGTTCTTC
TRBV30	NA	NA	TRBJ1-6	CACLTYNNSPLHF	TGTGCCTGCCTTACCTATAATAATTCACCCCTCCACTTT
TRBV18	NA	TRBD1	TRBJ2-5	CASSPPIRDRTLQETQYF	TGTGCCAGCTCACCACCTATAAGGGACAGGACCCTCCAAGAGACCCAGTACTTC
TRBV5-1	NA	TRBD2	TRBJ2-3	CASSLGSGRDTQYF	TGCGCCAGCAGCTTAGGTAGCGGGAGGGATACGCAGTATTTT
TRBV10-3	NA	TRBD1	TRBJ1-2	CAISESHRGYGYTF	TGTGCCATCAGTGAGTCTCACAGGGGCTATGGCTACACCTTC
TRBV6-1	NA	NA	TRBJ1-3	CASSEVVLNSGNTIYF	TGTGCCAGCAGTGAAGTTGTCCTTAACTCTGGAAACACCATATATTTT
TRBV18	NA	NA	TRBJ2-7	CASSPSRANYEQYF	TGTGCCAGCTCCCCATCCAGGGCAAACTACGAGCAGTACTTC
TRBV5-6	NA	TRBD2	TRBJ2-3	CASSLNRGGVPDTQYF	TGTGCCAGCAGCTTAAATCGGGGGGGGGTACCAGATACGCAGTATTTT
TRBV29-1	NA	NA	TRBJ1-5	CSGSGGVGQPQHF	TGCAGCGGAAGCGGGGGAGTAGGTCAGCCCCAGCATTTT
TRBV6-1	NA	NA	TRBJ2-7	CAAAPVSSDEQYF	TGTGCCGCAGCCCCCGTCTCAAGCGACGAGCAGTACTTC